The present TCR beta chain was sequenced within a study of CD8 T cells in ankylosing spondylitis. This clonotype was recorded at least ten times. The CDR3 extends over 12 amino acids. The germline gives CDR1 DFQATT, CDR2 SNEGSKA (reference sequence). Quantitative 5'-RACE with molecular barcodes was used to make the TCR beta libraries. TCRdb re-called the 5' RACE reads through MiXCR, storing one row per CDR3 protein. Among hundreds of thousands of distinct CDR3 sequences, about 10% were seen once, and the ten largest hold approximately 20%. The clonotype was recovered from a male donor with ankylosing spondylitis or in good health (not recorded which). This chain links TRBV20-1 with TRBJ1-2; 7 nucleotides match TRBD1. The sequenced sample consisted of blood, either unsorted or a sorted T cell fraction (not recorded which). This chain's CDR3 is CRGDRDNYGYTF. The DNA for the CDR3 is TGCAGAGGCGACAGGGACAACTATGGCTACACCTTC.